The 12 T cell receptor beta chains listed next were all sequenced from one sample in a study of post-analysis software for immune sequencing data. Unique molecular identifiers were built into the TCR beta cDNA libraries. One entry per CDR3 protein results from TCRdb running MiXCR on the PCR reads. Among approximately 400,000 distinct CDR3 sequences listed, less than 40% were seen once. These receptors have no identified antigens. Study results and limitations: Five TRBV segments were significantly more frequent in patients than in controls. TRBV5-6, TRBV5-1 and TRBV20-1 were among these segments.

Sequencing was carried out using blood. The receptors were gathered from a girl aged 10 to 17 with multiple sclerosis.

This clonotype has only a few counts. V and J are TRBV5-6 and TRBJ2-1, with 9 positions matching TRBD1. CDR3 length: 17 amino acids. Trimming at V came to 0 bases and at J to 9 bases, leaving 13 bases not matched to a gene. Looked up from germline, CDR1 is SGHDT and CDR2 is YYEEEE. CDR3 in DNA: TGTGCCAGCAGCTTGGTCCCCGCCGGGACAGGGTACCCTGAGCAGTTCTTC. It encodes CASSLVPAGTGYPEQFF.

This clonotype turned up a few times. The chain carries TRBV11-2 and TRBJ2-3; D is undetermined. The germline CDR1 and CDR2 sequences are SGHAT and FQNNGV. The V and J ends lost 6 bases and 0 bases respectively, with 10 bases between them. The CDR3 covers 14 residues. CDR3 in DNA: TGTGCCAGCAGTGTGGGTTCTAGCACAGATACGCAGTATTTT. Encoded protein: CASSVGSSTDTQYF. The complete variable domain, with remaining parts taken from reference TRBV11-2 and TRBJ2-3, reads EAGVAQSPRYKIIEKRQSVAFWCNPISGHATLYWYQQILGQGPKLLIQFQNNGVVDDSQLPKDRFSAERLKGVDSTLKIQPAKLEDSAVYLCASSVGSSTDTQYFGPGTRLTVL.

Only a few counts were recorded for this clonotype. The chain joins TRBV29-1 to TRBJ2-1; 7 nucleotides match TRBD1. V trimming: 7 bases; J trimming: 4 bases; junction bases outside the gene matches: 19. Germline V gives CDR1 SQVTM, CDR2 ANQGSEA. The CDR3 contains 17 residues. CDR3 protein: CSAGLLDRVRPYNEQFF. The CDR3 nucleotides are TGCAGCGCTGGACTCCTCGACAGGGTGCGGCCGTACAATGAGCAGTTCTTC.

This clonotype was counted only a few times. The rearrangement uses TRBV20-1 and TRBJ2-3; D unclear. This CDR3 is built from 20 residues. The V end was cut by 0 bases, the J end by 0 bases, with 25 bases between. Germline V CDR1 and CDR2: DFQATT, SNEGSKA (reference sequence). The DNA for the CDR3 is TGCAGTGCTAGAGATACGAAGAAGGCCCGCTACCCTCTTAGCACAGATACGCAGTATTTT. Its protein product is CSARDTKKARYPLSTDTQYF.

V gene TRBV5-1 combines with J gene TRBJ2-3, with D perhaps TRBD2 (6 bases). Trimming removed 4 bases from V and 4 bases from J, with 16 bases in between. CDR3 length: 15 amino acids. Per germline, CDR1 SGHRS and CDR2 YFSETQ. The DNA of the CDR3 is TGCGCCAGCAGCCCCCAAGCCGGGACTCCAGATACGCAGTATTTT. Translating it yields CASSPQAGTPDTQYF. Full variable domain (rest looked up from reference TRBV5-1 and TRBJ2-3): KAGVTQTPRYLIKTRGQQVTLSCSPISGHRSVSWYQQTPGQGLQFLFEYFSETQRNKGNFPGRFSGRQFSNSRSEMNVSTLELGDSALYLCASSPQAGTPDTQYFGPGTRLTVL.

This clonotype was detected a few times. This chain uses TRBV20-1 with TRBJ1-2; D not resolved. Germline assignment: CDR1 DFQATT and CDR2 SNEGSKA (reference sequence). This CDR3 is built from 15 residues. V was trimmed by 0 bases and J by 4 bases, leaving 15 bases between them. The CDR3 nucleotides are TGCAGTGCTAGAGATGGGGAACAAGGCGGCTATGGCTACACCTTC. This codes for CSARDGEQGGYGYTF.

The V call is TRBV6-1, the J call TRBJ1-4; D is undetermined. Germline loops: CDR1 MNHNS, CDR2 SASEGT. This CDR3 comprises 14 residues. V shed 3 bases and J shed 3 bases, with 8 bases lying between them. The CDR3 sequence is CASSDWLANEKLFF. CDR3 nucleotide sequence: TGTGCCAGCAGTGACTGGCTGGCTAATGAAAAACTGTTTTTT.

The genes are TRBV12-3 or TRBV12-4 and TRBJ2-3; 11 positions agree with TRBD2. This CDR3 comprises 15 residues. V was clipped by 3 bases and J by 10 bases; unmatched bases: 9. The DNA of the CDR3 is TGTGCCAGCAGTTTCCGAACTAGCGGGGGTAATGCGCAGTATTTT. Translating gives CASSFRTSGGNAQYF.

The chain carries TRBV5-1 and TRBJ1-1; the D gene is possibly TRBD1 (6 bases). Trimming shortened V by 0 bases and J by 2 bases, and 8 bases separated the two germline ends. The CDR3 spans 14 residues. CDR1 and CDR2 from the germline V gene are SGHRS and YFSETQ. The CDR3 sequence is CASSLGDTNTEAFF. The CDR3 DNA reads as TGCGCCAGCAGCTTGGGGGACACTAACACTGAAGCTTTCTTT.

This clonotype has more than one count but fewer than ten. The CDR3 DNA reads TGTGCCAGCAGTCCCGGGAGGGGGTTGAACACTGAAGCTTTCTTT. Its protein is CASSPGRGLNTEAFF. The V gene is TRBV6-6, the J gene TRBJ1-1, with a possible D match to TRBD1 (6 bases). Germline assignment: CDR1 MNHNY and CDR2 SVGAGI (reference sequence). CDR3 size: 15 residues. The V and J ends lost 5 bases and 0 bases respectively, with 13 bases between them.

In its sample, this clonotype was seen a few times. The chain couples TRBV20-1 to TRBJ1-1, with D maybe TRBD1 (5 bases). The CDR3 is made up of 12 amino acids. The germline CDR1 and CDR2 sequences are DFQATT and SNEGSKA (reference sequence). V gave up 2 bases and J gave up 4 bases, with 8 bases separating them. The CDR3 loop reads CSARQGSTEAFF. In DNA form, the CDR3 reads TGCAGTGCTAGACAGGGTTCCACTGAAGCTTTCTTT.

Written as DNA, the CDR3 is TGTGCTAGTGCCCCGGGACTCCAAACCCAGCCCCAGCATTTT. Translating it yields CASAPGLQTQPQHF. This rearrangement joins TRBV12-5 to TRBJ1-5, with TRBD1 as a possible D gene (5 bases). Germline assignment: CDR1 LGHNT and CDR2 FRNRAP. The V gene lost 7 bases and the J gene lost 7 bases, with 17 bases spanning the gap. The CDR3 is 14 residues long.